This T cell receptor (beta chain) was sequenced during a study of radiotherapy plus CTLA-4 blockade in lung cancer. Whole-study context: Of all patients, around 19% responded objectively and about 34% showed disease control. Study-level results: Tumor-origin TCR clones grew in blood after radiotherapy plus ipilimumab. Reportedly, early blood T cell clone dynamics best predicted response, with interferon-beta.

As regards this clone: Its antigen is still unknown.

CDR3 length equals 14 residues. The V gene's germline CDR1 is LNHNV and CDR2 YYDKDF (reference sequence). V shed 0 bases and J shed 11 bases, with 11 bases lying between them. Data came from immunoSEQ multiplex PCR; TCRdb stores just in-frame clones and leaves some out. The sample has around 82,000 clones, under 80% seen once; the top ten hold over 20%. Here the sequenced sample was peripheral blood, taken from a patient treated with radiotherapy plus ipilimumab. This TCR derives from a human donor with non-small cell lung cancer whose response to radiotherapy plus ipilimumab could not be evaluated. Some clones in this sample may be carry-over from other donors' samples. V usage is TRBV15 and J usage is TRBJ1-6; D is undetermined. CDR3 amino acids: CATSRDFAEAPLHF. Written as DNA, the CDR3 is TGTGCCACCAGCAGAGATTTTGCGGAGGCACCCCTCCACTTT.